This is a list of T cell receptor beta chains from one sample in a study of OX40 agonist ivuxolimab in advanced cancers. Here immunoSEQ multiplex PCR was the method, and the copy in TCRdb shows in-frame clones only, minus some. The sample holds over 65,000 clones, about 80% seen once. Here the sequenced sample was CD4+ or CD8+ T cells sorted from blood, taken in a trial of the OX40 agonist ivuxolimab. These receptor sequences come from an adult with an advanced solid tumor such as melanoma, head and neck, liver or kidney cancer. Each CDR3 is given without its conserved first and last residue. Each record gives: V gene, CDR3 length, J gene, CDR3 protein.

V: TRBV5-1
length: 14
J: TRBJ2-7
CDR3: ASSAQGAALSYEQY

V: TRBV7-8
length: 12
J: TRBJ1-5
CDR3: ASSQLGGNQPQH

V: TRBV19
length: 12
J: TRBJ2-1
CDR3: ASSQASSYNEQF

V: TRBV14
length: 14
J: TRBJ2-1
CDR3: ASSQESGRSKDEQF

V: TRBV30
length: 12
J: TRBJ2-6
CDR3: AWQGRSGANVLT

V: TRBV19
length: 14
J: TRBJ1-5
CDR3: ASKGGDRGRSQPQH

V: TRBV9
length: 13
J: TRBJ1-1
CDR3: ASSQRTGLGTEAF

V: TRBV5-1
length: 13
J: TRBJ2-1
CDR3: ASSHSGREGNEQF

V: TRBV11-2
length: 14
J: TRBJ2-3
CDR3: ASSFRAGGGTDTQY

V: TRBV29-1
length: 10
J: TRBJ1-2
CDR3: SVVGGSYGYT

V: TRBV7-2
length: 10
J: TRBJ1-1
CDR3: ASSFILPEAF

V: TRBV16
length: 16
J: TRBJ1-1
CDR3: ASSLPQGVVGLNTEAF

V: TRBV19
length: 15
J: TRBJ2-3
CDR3: ASSIGLAGGDTDTQY

V: TRBV18
length: 12
J: TRBJ2-5
CDR3: ASSQTATQETQY

V: TRBV7-9
length: 11
J: TRBJ1-2
CDR3: ASTTGLNYGYT

V: TRBV25-1
length: 13
J: TRBJ1-2
CDR3: ASSEGGSMLYGYT

V: TRBV5-6
length: 13
J: TRBJ1-2
CDR3: ASSRFLGLPYGYT

V: TRBV28
length: 11
J: NA
CDR3: ASSLLSGDEQY

V: TRBV6-1
length: 15
J: TRBJ1-1
CDR3: ASSGAWTGLLNTEAF

V: TRBV27
length: 12
J: TRBJ1-1
CDR3: ASKPGGKNTEAF

V: TRBV18
length: 13
J: TRBJ2-7
CDR3: ASSPKLYGYYEQY

V: TRBV30
length: 15
J: TRBJ1-3
CDR3: AWSSSLTGGYGNTIY

V: TRBV28
length: 14
J: TRBJ1-1
CDR3: ASSAPLGLANTEAF

V: TRBV10-3
length: 14
J: TRBJ2-7
CDR3: AISELGGTGTYEQY

V: TRBV5-1
length: 12
J: TRBJ1-1
CDR3: ASSPDRTNTEAF

V: TRBV6-5
length: 12
J: TRBJ2-2
CDR3: ASLSGGGTGELF

V: TRBV5-1
length: 13
J: TRBJ1-4
CDR3: ASSPGTGPNEKLF

V: TRBV6-1
length: 13
J: TRBJ2-1
CDR3: ASSEARWAVNEQF

V: TRBV6-1
length: 13
J: TRBJ1-4
CDR3: ASSETRIRNEKLF

V: TRBV6-4
length: 14
J: TRBJ2-3
CDR3: ASSDSGGRATDTQY

V: TRBV11-3
length: 12
J: TRBJ2-2
CDR3: ASSPSSGSGELF

V: TRBV28
length: 16
J: TRBJ1-2
CDR3: ASSLTGLTGPGSYGYT

V: TRBV14
length: 17
J: TRBJ2-1
CDR3: ASSQVLGYRGSSYNEQF

V: TRBV30
length: 12
J: TRBJ1-1
CDR3: AWSLGGLLTEAF

V: TRBV27
length: 12
J: TRBJ2-7
CDR3: ASSPRGYSPEQY

V: TRBV6-6
length: 13
J: TRBJ1-5
CDR3: ASSPTQGGNQPQH

V: TRBV5-1
length: 12
J: TRBJ1-1
CDR3: ASSSQGGNTEAF